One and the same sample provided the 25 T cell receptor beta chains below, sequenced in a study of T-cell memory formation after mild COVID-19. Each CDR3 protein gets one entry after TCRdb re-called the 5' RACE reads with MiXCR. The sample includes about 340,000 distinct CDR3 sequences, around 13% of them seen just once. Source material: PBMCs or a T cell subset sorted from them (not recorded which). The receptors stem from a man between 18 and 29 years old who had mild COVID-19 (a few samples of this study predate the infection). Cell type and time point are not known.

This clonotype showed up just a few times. CDR3 sequence reads: CASSNPSGSGTGELFF. CDR3 DNA: TGTGCCAGCAGCAATCCCTCGGGGTCGGGCACCGGGGAGCTGTTTTTT. The gene calls are TRBV5-5 and TRBJ2-2; maybe TRBD2 (5 bases). The germline V gene has CDR1 SGHKS and CDR2 YYEKEE (reference sequence). V was shortened by 4 bases and J by 4 bases, with 17 bases between the two germline ends. This CDR3 is built from 16 residues. Full variable domain (rest looked up from reference TRBV5-5 and TRBJ2-2): DAGVTQSPTHLIKTRGQQVTLRCSPISGHKSVSWYQQVLGQGPQFIFQYYEKEERGRGNFPDRFSARQFPNYSSELNVNALLLGDSALYLCASSNPSGSGTGELFFGEGSRLTVL.

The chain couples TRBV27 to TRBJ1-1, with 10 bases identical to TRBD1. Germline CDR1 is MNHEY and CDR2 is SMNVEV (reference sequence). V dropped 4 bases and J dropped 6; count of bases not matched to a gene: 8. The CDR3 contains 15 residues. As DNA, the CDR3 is TGTGCCAGCAGTTGGACAGGGGGTTATAGCGCTGAAGCTTTCTTT. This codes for CASSWTGGYSAEAFF.

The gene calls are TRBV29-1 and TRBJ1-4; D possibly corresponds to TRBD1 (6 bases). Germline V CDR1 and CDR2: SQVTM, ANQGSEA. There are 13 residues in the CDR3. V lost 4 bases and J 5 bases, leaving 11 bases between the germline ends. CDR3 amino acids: CSVGGRHNEKLFF. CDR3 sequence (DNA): TGCAGCGTTGGGGGGCGGCACAATGAAAAACTGTTTTTT.

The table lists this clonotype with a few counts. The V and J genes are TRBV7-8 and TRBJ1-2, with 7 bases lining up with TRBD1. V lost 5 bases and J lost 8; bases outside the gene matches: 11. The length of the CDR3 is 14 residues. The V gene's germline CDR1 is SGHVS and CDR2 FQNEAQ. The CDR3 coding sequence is TGTGCCAGCAGCCCCGAGAGGGGGCTCGGCGGCTACACCTTC. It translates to CASSPERGLGGYTF.

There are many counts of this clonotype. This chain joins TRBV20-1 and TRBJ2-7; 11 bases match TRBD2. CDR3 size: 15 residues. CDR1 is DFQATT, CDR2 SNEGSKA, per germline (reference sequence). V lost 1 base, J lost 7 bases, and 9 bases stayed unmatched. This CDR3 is CSARVAGGPPTEQYV. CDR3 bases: TGCAGTGCTAGAGTAGCGGGGGGGCCACCCACTGAGCAGTACGTC.

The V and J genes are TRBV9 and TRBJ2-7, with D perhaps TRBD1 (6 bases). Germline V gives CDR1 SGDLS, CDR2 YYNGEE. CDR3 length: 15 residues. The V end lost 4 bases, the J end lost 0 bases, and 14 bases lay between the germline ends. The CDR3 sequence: CASSPGQSSSYEQYF. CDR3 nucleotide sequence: TGTGCCAGCAGCCCCGGACAGTCGAGCTCCTACGAGCAGTACTTC.

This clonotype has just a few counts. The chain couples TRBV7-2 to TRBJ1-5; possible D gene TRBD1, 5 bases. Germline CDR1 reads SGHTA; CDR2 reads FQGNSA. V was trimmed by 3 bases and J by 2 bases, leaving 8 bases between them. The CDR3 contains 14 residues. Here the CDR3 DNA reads TGTGCCAGCAGCTTTACAGGACGCAATCAGCCCCAGCATTTT. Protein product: CASSFTGRNQPQHF.

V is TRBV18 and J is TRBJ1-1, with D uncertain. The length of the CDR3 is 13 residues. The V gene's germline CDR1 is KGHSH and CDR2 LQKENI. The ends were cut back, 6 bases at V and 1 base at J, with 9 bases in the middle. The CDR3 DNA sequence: TGTGCCAGCTCCCCAGAAGAGAACACTGAAGCTTTCTTT. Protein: CASSPEENTEAFF.

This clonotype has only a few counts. The CDR3 is CASRPSVGTEAFF. The CDR3 DNA reads TGCGCCAGCAGACCCTCAGTGGGTACTGAAGCTTTCTTT. The rearrangement joins TRBV4-1 to TRBJ1-1; the D is unclear. This CDR3 contains 13 residues. Trimming took 6 bases from V and 5 from J, leaving 13 bases between them. Germline V gives CDR1 MGHRA, CDR2 YSYEKL.

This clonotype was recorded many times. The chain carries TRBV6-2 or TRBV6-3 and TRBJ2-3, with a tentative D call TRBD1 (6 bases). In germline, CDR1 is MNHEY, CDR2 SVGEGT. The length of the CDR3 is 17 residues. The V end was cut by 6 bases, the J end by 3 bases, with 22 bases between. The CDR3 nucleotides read TGTGCCAGCAGCACTGGACCACCTAGGGGGAAGACAGATACGCAGTATTTT. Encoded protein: CASSTGPPRGKTDTQYF.

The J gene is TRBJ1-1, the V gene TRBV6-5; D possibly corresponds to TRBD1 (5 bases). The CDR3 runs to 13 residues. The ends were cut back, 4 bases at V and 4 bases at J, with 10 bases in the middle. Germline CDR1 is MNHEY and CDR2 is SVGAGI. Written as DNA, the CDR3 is TGTGCCAGCAGTTGGGGCGGGGGCACTGAAGCTTTCTTT. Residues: CASSWGGGTEAFF.

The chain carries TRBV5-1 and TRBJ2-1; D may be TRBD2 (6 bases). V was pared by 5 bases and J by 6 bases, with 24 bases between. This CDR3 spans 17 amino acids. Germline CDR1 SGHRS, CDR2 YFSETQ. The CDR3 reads CASRDVYTRGGFNEQFF. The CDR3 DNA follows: TGCGCCAGCAGGGACGTTTATACTCGTGGGGGGTTCAATGAGCAGTTCTTC.

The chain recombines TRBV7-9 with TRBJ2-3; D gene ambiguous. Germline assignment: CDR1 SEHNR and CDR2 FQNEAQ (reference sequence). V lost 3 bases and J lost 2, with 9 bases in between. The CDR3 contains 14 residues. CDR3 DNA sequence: TGTGCCAGCAGCTTCAGTTCACTCACAGATACGCAGTATTTT. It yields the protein CASSFSSLTDTQYF.

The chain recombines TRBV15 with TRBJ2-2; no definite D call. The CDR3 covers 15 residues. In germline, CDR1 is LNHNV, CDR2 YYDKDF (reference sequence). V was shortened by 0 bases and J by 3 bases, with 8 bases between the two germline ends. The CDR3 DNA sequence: TGTGCCACCAGCAGAGATCTAGGATACACCGGGGAGCTGTTTTTT. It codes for CATSRDLGYTGELFF.

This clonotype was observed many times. The CDR3 loop reads CASRFGGGNEQFF. The CDR3 region has the DNA TGTGCCAGCAGATTCGGCGGGGGCAATGAGCAGTTCTTC. The chain recombines TRBV7-2 with TRBJ2-1, with TRBD2 matching 7 bases. Germline assignment: CDR1 SGHTA and CDR2 FQGNSA. The CDR3 loop spans 13 amino acids. V shed 6 bases, J shed 6 bases, and the junction held 5 bases outside the gene matches.

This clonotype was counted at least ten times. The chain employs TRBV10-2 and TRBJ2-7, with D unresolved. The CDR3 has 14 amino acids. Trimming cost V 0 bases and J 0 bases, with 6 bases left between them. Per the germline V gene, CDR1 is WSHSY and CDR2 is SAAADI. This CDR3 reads CASSESYSSYEQYF. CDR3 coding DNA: TGCGCCAGCAGTGAGTCGTACAGCTCCTACGAGCAGTACTTC.

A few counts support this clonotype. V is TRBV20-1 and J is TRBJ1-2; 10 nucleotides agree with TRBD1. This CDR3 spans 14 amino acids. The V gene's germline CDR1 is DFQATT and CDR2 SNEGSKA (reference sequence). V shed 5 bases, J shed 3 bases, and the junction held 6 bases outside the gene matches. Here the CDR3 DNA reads TGCAGTGCTGCAGGGACAGGGGCTGACTATGGCTACACCTTC. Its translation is CSAAGTGADYGYTF.

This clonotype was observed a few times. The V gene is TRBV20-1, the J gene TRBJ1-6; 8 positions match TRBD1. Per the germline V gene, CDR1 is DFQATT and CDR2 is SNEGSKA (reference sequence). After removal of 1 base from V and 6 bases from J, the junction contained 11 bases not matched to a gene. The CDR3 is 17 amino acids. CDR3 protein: CSARAGGFIFGNSPLHF. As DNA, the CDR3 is TGCAGTGCTAGAGCAGGGGGCTTTATATTTGGTAATTCACCCCTCCACTTT.

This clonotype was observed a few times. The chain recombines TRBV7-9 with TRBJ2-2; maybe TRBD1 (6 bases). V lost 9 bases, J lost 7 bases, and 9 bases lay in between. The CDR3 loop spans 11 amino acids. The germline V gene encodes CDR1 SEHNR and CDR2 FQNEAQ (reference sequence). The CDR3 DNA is TGTGCCAGGTCGGACAGCGGGGAGCTGTTTTTT. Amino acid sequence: CARSDSGELFF.

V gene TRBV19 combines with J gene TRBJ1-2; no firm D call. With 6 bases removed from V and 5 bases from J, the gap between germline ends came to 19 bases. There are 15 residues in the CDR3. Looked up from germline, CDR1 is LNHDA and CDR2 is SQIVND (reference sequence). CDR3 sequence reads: CASRRQAVEAYGYTF. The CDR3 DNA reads TGTGCCAGTAGGAGGCAGGCAGTGGAGGCTTATGGCTACACCTTC. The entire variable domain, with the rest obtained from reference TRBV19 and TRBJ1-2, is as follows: DGGITQSPKYLFRKEGQNVTLSCEQNLNHDAMYWYRQDPGQGLRLIYYSQIVNDFQKGDIAEGYSVSREKKESFPLTVTSAQKNPTAFYLCASRRQAVEAYGYTFGSGTRLTVV.

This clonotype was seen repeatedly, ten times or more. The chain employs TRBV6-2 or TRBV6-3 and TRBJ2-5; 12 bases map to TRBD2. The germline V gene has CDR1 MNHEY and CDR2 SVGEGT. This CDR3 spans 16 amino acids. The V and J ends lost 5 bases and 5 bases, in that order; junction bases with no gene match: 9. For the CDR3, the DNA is TGTGCCAGCAGTCCCCGGACTAGCGGGGTCCAGGAGACCCAGTACTTC. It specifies CASSPRTSGVQETQYF.

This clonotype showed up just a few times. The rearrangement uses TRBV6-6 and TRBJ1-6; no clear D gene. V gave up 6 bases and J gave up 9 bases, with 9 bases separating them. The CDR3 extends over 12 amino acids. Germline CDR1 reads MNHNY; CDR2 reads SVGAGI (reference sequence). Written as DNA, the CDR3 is TGTGCCAGCAGCCATCTGGGTTCACCCCTCCACTTT. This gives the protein CASSHLGSPLHF.

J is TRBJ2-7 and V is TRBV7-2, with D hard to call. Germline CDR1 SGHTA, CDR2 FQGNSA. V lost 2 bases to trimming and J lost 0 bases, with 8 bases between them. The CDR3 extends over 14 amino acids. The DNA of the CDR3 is TGTGCCAGCAGCTTAAAAGGGAACTCCTACGAGCAGTACTTC. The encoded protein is CASSLKGNSYEQYF. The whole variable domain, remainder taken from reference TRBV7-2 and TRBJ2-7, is GAGVSQSPSNKVTEKGKDVELRCDPISGHTALYWYRQSLGQGLEFLIYFQGNSAPDKSGLPSDRFSAERTGGSVSTLTIQRTQQEDSAVYLCASSLKGNSYEQYFGPGTRLTVT.

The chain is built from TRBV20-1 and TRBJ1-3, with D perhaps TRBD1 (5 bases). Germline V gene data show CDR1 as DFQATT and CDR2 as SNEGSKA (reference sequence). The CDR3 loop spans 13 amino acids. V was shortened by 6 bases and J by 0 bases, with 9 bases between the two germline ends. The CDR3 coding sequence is TGCAGTGCCGCGGGGGGCTCTGGAAACACCATATATTTT. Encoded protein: CSAAGGSGNTIYF.

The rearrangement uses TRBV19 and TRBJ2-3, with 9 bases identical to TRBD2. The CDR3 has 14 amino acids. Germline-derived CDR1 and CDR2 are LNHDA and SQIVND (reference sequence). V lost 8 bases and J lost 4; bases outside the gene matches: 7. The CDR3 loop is CASDSGGPPDTQYF. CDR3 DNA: TGTGCCAGTGATAGCGGGGGCCCCCCAGATACGCAGTATTTT.